A selection of T cell receptor beta chains follows, all from one sample in a study of T cell changes during pregnancy in multiple sclerosis. The data were produced by immunoSEQ multiplex PCR, yet TCRdb's version contains in-frame clones alone and is incomplete. The sample includes some 46,000 clones, 80% to 95% of them seen just once. The material sequenced was peripheral blood, taken in the third trimester of pregnancy. Receptor source: a female donor with multiple sclerosis, enrolled in a pregnancy study. Each CDR3 is given with its conserved first and last residue. Fields, in order: clone size, D gene, J gene, V gene, CDR3 protein, CDR3 DNA. The D gene is left open where the match is weak. Clone sizes are given selectively: once, few, many, or a class where the clone is expanded.

>NA|NA|TRBJ2-1|TRBV9
CASSTSPNWSYNEQFF
TGTGCCAGCAGCACTAGCCCGAACTGGTCCTACAATGAGCAGTTCTTC
>NA|NA|TRBJ1-1|TRBV5-1
CASSLAGKGGTEAFF
TGCGCCAGCAGCTTGGCGGGGAAAGGTGGCACTGAAGCTTTCTTT
>NA|TRBD2|TRBJ2-1|TRBV28
CASTLPGVAGANEQFF
TGTGCCAGCACCCTCCCAGGGGTAGCGGGAGCCAATGAGCAGTTCTTC
>once|NA|TRBJ1-3|TRBV5-4
CASSLAGPTSGNTIYF
TGTGCCAGCAGCCTCGCAGGGCCCACCTCTGGAAACACCATATATTTT
>NA|NA|TRBJ1-1|TRBV7-9
CASLSPPSTEAFF
TGTGCCAGCTTATCCCCCCCGTCTACTGAAGCTTTCTTT
>NA|NA|TRBJ2-7|TRBV29-1
CSVDFQDSPYEQYF
TGCAGCGTTGACTTTCAGGATTCCCCCTACGAGCAGTACTTC
>NA|NA|TRBJ2-7|TRBV7-2
CASSSVAGYEQYF
TGTGCCAGCAGCAGCGTCGCGGGCTACGAGCAGTACTTC
>few|NA|TRBJ2-3|TRBV4-3
CASRAGGGDTDTQYF
TGCGCCAGCAGAGCAGGGGGAGGTGACACAGATACGCAGTATTTT
>NA|NA|TRBJ1-3|TRBV9
CASSVQGSGNTIYF
TGTGCCAGCAGCGTACAGGGTTCTGGAAACACCATATATTTT
>NA|TRBD2|TRBJ2-1|TRBV5-4
CASSPPSGHGDEQFF
TGTGCCAGCAGCCCCCCTAGCGGACACGGGGATGAGCAGTTCTTC
>NA|TRBD2|TRBJ2-3|TRBV5-6
CASSFRLAGGGDTQYF
TGTGCCAGCAGCTTCAGGCTAGCGGGAGGGGGAGATACGCAGTATTTT
>NA|TRBD1|TRBJ2-1|TRBV5-1
CASSSNRTGRNEQFF
TGCGCCAGCAGCTCAAACAGGACAGGGAGAAATGAGCAGTTCTTC
>once|TRBD2|TRBJ2-5|TRBV5-1
CASSQGLGRETQYF
TGCGCCAGCAGCCAGGGACTAGGGCGGGAGACCCAGTACTTC
>NA|TRBD1|TRBJ2-7|TRBV7-9
CASSGRDRVAEQYF
TGTGCCAGCAGCGGCCGGGACAGGGTGGCCGAGCAGTACTTC
>NA|NA|TRBJ2-7|TRBV29-1
CSVSGVSSSYEQYF
TGCAGCGTTTCGGGGGTTTCCAGCTCCTACGAGCAGTACTTC
>NA|TRBD2|TRBJ2-5|TRBV7-2
CASSLEGLAMSGETQYF
TGTGCCAGCAGCTTAGAGGGACTAGCAATGTCTGGCGAGACCCAGTACTTC
>NA|TRBD2|TRBJ2-7|TRBV5-5
CASSTTSGSSYEQYF
TGTGCCAGCAGCACGACTAGCGGAAGCTCCTACGAGCAGTACTTC
>NA|NA|TRBJ2-7|TRBV27
CASSRGGVSYEQYF
TGTGCCAGCAGCCGAGGGGGGGTGTCCTACGAGCAGTACTTC
>NA|NA|TRBJ1-1|TRBV30
CAWSVYINMNTEAFF
TGTGCCTGGAGTGTGTACATCAACATGAACACTGAAGCTTTCTTT
>NA|TRBD2|TRBJ2-5|TRBV5-1
CASNPRTSGGKETQYF
TGCGCCAGCAACCCCCGGACTAGCGGGGGAAAAGAGACCCAGTACTTC
>once|TRBD2|TRBJ2-1|TRBV7-2
CASSLVGTSGIDEQFF
TGTGCCAGCAGCTTAGTCGGGACTAGCGGGATTGATGAGCAGTTCTTC
>once|NA|TRBJ2-1|TRBV7-2
CASSLSLDNEQFF
TGTGCCAGCAGCTTATCGCTAGACAATGAGCAGTTCTTC
>NA|TRBD1|TRBJ1-1|TRBV4-1
CASSPRQGATEAFF
TGCGCCAGCAGCCCAAGACAGGGGGCCACTGAAGCTTTCTTT
>NA|NA|TRBJ1-5|TRBV7-5
CARSLGGTTYSNQPQHF
TGTGCCAGAAGCTTAGGGGGGACAACTTATAGCAATCAGCCCCAGCATTTT
>NA|NA|TRBJ2-3|TRBV11-2
CASSWSGGFTDTQYF
TGTGCCAGCAGCTGGAGTGGGGGGTTCACAGATACGCAGTATTTT
>NA|NA|TRBJ2-1|TRBV27
CASSEQGFYEFF
TGTGCCAGCAGTGAACAGGGTTTCTATGAGTTCTTC
>once|TRBD2|TRBJ2-7|TRBV28
CASSSSGSGTYEQYF
TGTGCCAGCAGTTCCAGCGGGAGTGGTACCTACGAGCAGTACTTC
>NA|NA|TRBJ1-6|TRBV30
CAWSGKVGISLHF
TGTGCCTGGAGTGGAAAGGTCGGGATTTCCCTCCACTTT
>NA|TRBD1|TRBJ2-7|TRBV28
CASRMDRASYEQYF
TGTGCCAGCAGAATGGACAGGGCCTCCTACGAGCAGTACTTC
>NA|TRBD1|TRBJ2-2|TRBV28
CASSLRTGDAGELFF
TGTGCCAGCAGCCTTAGGACAGGGGATGCCGGGGAGCTGTTTTTT
>NA|TRBD2|TRBJ2-3|TRBV5-4
CASSLGPGGRTTDTQYF
TGTGCCAGCAGCTTGGGACCGGGCGGGAGAACCACAGATACGCAGTATTTT
>NA|NA|TRBJ2-5|TRBV7-2
CASSFQQGGETQYF
TGTGCCAGCAGCTTCCAACAGGGGGGGGAGACCCAGTACTTC
>NA|TRBD2|TRBJ2-7|TRBV9
CASSRGGGRGAYEQYF
TGTGCCAGCAGCCGGGGGGGCGGGAGGGGAGCCTACGAGCAGTACTTC
>NA|TRBD2|TRBJ2-1|TRBV4-3
CASSQGGGGDYNEQFF
TGCGCCAGCAGCCAAGGGGGGGGAGGCGACTACAATGAGCAGTTCTTC
>NA|TRBD1|TRBJ2-4|TRBV5-1
CASRNRPGQGTGEAKNIQYF
TGCGCCAGCAGAAACAGACCGGGACAGGGGACGGGAGAAGCCAAAAACATTCAGTACTTC
>NA|TRBD1|TRBJ2-3|TRBV5-1
CASSLGDRVTDTQYF
TGCGCCAGCAGCCTGGGGGACAGGGTTACAGATACGCAGTATTTT
>NA|TRBD2|TRBJ2-1|TRBV4-1
CASSQVTSGSNEQFF
TGCGCCAGCAGCCAAGTGACTAGCGGGAGTAATGAGCAGTTCTTC
>NA|TRBD1|TRBJ1-2|TRBV28
CASSLSQGGNGYTF
TGTGCCAGCAGTCTATCACAGGGGGGAAATGGCTACACCTTC
>NA|TRBD2|TRBJ2-7|TRBV7-2
CASSKGLAGQTYEQYF
TGTGCCAGCAGCAAAGGACTAGCGGGGCAAACCTACGAGCAGTACTTC
>NA|NA|TRBJ1-1|TRBV29-1
CSVSDRRFVPGTEAFF
TGCAGCGTTTCCGACAGGCGTTTCGTCCCGGGCACTGAAGCTTTCTTT
>NA|TRBD1|TRBJ1-4|TRBV4-3
CASSQAGRGGWGEKLFF
TGCGCCAGCAGCCAAGCAGGTCGAGGGGGCTGGGGTGAAAAACTGTTTTTT
>NA|NA|TRBJ2-7|TRBV19
CASSALSFYEQYF
TGTGCCAGTAGTGCCTTGAGTTTCTACGAGCAGTACTTC